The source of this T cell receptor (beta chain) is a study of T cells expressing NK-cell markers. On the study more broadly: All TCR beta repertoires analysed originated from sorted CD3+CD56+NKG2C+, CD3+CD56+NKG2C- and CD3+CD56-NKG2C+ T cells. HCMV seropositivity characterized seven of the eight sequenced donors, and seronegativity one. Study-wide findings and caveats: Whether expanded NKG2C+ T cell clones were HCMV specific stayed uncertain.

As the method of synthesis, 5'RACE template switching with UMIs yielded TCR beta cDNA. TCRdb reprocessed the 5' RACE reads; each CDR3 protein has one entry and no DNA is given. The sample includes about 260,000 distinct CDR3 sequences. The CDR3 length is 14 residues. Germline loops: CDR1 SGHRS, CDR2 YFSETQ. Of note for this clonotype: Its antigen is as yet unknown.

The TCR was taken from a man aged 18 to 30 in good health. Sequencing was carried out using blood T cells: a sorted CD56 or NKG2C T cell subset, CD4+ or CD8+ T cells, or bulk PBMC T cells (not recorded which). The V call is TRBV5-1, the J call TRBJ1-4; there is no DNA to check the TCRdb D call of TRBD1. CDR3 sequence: CASRPGGSDEKLFF.